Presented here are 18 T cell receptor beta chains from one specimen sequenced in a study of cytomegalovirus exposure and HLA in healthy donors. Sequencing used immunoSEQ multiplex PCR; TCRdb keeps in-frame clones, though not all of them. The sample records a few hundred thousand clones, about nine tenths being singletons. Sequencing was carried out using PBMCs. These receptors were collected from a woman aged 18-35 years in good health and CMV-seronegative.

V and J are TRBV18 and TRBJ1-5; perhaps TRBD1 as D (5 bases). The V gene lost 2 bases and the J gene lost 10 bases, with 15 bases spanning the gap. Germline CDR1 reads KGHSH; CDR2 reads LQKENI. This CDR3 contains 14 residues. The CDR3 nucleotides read TGTGCCAGCTCACCAGTGCCGGGGGTCAGACCCCAGCATTTT. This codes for CASSPVPGVRPQHF.

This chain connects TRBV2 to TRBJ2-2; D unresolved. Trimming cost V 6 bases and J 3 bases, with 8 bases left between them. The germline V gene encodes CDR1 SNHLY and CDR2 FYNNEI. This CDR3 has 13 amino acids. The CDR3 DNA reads TGTGCCAGCAGAGTCCGGGACACCGGGGAGCTGTTTTTT. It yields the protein CASRVRDTGELFF. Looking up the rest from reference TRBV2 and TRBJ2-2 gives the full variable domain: EPEVTQTPSHQVTQMGQEVILRCVPISNHLYFYWYRQILGQKVEFLVSFYNNEISEKSEIFDDQFSVERPDGSNFTLKIRSTKLEDSAMYFCASRVRDTGELFFGEGSRLTVL.

Here the CDR3 reads CSGGLAGLSYNEQFF. The CDR3 DNA reads TGCAGCGGTGGACTAGCGGGATTATCCTACAATGAGCAGTTCTTC. V is TRBV29-1 and J is TRBJ2-1; 12 bases line up with TRBD2. The germline V gene encodes CDR1 SQVTM and CDR2 ANQGSEA. The V and J ends lost 7 bases and 1 base, in that order; junction bases with no gene match: 5. CDR3 length: 15 amino acids.

In DNA form, the CDR3 reads TGTGCCAGCCGCTACGGCTCTGGAAACACCATATATTTT. Residues: CASRYGSGNTIYF. V usage is TRBV28 and J usage is TRBJ1-3; D uncertain. This CDR3 is 13 amino acids long. With 8 bases removed from V and 0 bases from J, the gap between germline ends came to 8 bases. CDR1 is MDHEN and CDR2 is SYDVKM in the germline V gene.

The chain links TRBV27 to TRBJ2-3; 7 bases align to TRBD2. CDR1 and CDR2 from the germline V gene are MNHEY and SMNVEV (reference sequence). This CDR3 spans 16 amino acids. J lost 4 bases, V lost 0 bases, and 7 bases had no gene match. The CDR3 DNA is TGTGCCAGCAGTTTATCGTGGCGGGAGATAGCAGATACGCAGTATTTT. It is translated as CASSLSWREIADTQYF.

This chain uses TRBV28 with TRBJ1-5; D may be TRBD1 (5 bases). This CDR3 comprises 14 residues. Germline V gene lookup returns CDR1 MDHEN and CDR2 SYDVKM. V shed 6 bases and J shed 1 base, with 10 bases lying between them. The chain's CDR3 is CASREGRSNQPQHF. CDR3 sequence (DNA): TGTGCCAGCAGGGAGGGGAGAAGCAATCAGCCCCAGCATTTT.

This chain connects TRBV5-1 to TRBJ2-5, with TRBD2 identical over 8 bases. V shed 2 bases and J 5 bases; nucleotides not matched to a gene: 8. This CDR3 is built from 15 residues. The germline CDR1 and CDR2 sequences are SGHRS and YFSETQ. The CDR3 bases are TGCGCCAGCAGCTTAAGACGGGAGGGCCGTGAGACCCAGTACTTC. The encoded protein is CASSLRREGRETQYF.

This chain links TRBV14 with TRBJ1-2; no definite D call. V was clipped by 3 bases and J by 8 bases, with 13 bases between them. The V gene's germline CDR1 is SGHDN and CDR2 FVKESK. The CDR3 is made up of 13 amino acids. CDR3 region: CASSQVLNEGYTF. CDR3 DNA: TGTGCCAGCAGCCAGGTCTTAAACGAGGGCTACACCTTC. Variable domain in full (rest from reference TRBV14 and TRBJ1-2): EAGVTQFPSHSVIEKGQTVTLRCDPISGHDNLYWYRRVMGKEIKFLLHFVKESKQDESGMPNNRFLAERTGGTYSTLKVQPAELEDSGVYFCASSQVLNEGYTFGSGTRLTVV.

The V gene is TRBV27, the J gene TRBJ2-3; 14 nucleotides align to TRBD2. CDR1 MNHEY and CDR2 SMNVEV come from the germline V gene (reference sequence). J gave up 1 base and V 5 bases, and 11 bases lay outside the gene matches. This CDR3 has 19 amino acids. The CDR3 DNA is TGTGCCAGCAGTCGACGGGGACTAGCGGGAGAGATAGGCACAGATACGCAGTATTTT. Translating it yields CASSRRGLAGEIGTDTQYF.

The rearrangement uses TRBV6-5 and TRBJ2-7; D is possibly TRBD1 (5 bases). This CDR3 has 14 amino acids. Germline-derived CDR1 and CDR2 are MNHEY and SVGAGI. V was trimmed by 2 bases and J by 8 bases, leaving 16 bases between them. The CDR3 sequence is CASSYGAGKNQQYF. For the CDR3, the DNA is TGTGCCAGCAGTTACGGGGCAGGGAAGAATCAGCAGTACTTC.

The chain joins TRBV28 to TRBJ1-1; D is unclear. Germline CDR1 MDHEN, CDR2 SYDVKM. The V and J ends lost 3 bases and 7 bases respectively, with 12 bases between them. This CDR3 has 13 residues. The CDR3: CASSLHVGSEAFF. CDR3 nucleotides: TGTGCCAGCAGTTTGCACGTAGGGAGTGAAGCTTTCTTT.

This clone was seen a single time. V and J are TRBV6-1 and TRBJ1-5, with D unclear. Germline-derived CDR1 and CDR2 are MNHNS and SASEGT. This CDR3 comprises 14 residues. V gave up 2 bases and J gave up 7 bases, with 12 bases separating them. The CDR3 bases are TGTGCCAGCAGTGAATCCGGAGCGGGCCAGCCCCAGCATTTT. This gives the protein CASSESGAGQPQHF.

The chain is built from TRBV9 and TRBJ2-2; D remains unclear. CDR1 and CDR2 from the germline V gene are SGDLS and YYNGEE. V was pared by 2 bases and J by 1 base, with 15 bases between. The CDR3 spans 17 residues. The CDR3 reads CASSVGSLSLNTGELFF. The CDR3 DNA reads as TGTGCCAGCAGCGTCGGTTCATTGAGCCTGAACACCGGGGAGCTGTTTTTT.

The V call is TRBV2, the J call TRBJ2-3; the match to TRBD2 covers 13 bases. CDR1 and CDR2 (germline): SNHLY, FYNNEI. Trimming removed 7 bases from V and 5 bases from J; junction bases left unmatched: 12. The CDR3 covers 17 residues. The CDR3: CASTNFGLAGVVDTQYF. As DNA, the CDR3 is TGTGCCAGCACTAACTTCGGACTAGCGGGAGTTGTAGATACGCAGTATTTT.

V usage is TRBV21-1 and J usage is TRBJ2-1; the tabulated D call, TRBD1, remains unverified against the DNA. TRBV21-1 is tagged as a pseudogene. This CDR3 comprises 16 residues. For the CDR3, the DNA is TGTGCCAGCAGCAAAGCGGCACAGCCCTTTATGAATGAGCAGTTCTTC. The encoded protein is CASSKAAQPFMNEQFF.

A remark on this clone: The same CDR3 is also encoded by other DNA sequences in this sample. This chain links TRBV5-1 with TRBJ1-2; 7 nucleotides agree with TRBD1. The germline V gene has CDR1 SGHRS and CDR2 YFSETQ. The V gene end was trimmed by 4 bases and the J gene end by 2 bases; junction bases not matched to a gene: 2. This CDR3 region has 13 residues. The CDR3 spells CASSPGGNYGYTF. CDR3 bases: TGCGCCAGCAGCCCAGGGGGGAACTATGGCTACACCTTC.

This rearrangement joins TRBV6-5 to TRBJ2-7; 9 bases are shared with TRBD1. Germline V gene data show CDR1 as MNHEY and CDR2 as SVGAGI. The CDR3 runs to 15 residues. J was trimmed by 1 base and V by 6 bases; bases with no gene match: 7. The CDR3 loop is CASRYRDRASYEQYF. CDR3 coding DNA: TGTGCCAGCAGGTACCGGGACAGGGCGTCCTACGAGCAGTACTTC.

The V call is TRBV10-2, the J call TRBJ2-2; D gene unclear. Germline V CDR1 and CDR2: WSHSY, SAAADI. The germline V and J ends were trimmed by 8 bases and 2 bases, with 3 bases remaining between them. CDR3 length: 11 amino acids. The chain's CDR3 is CASLNTGELFF. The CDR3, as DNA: TGCGCCAGCCTAAACACCGGGGAGCTGTTTTTT.